This TCR beta chain was recorded in a study of CD4 T cells in relation to SARS-CoV-2 and coronaviruses. CD4+ T cells from unexposed donors were obtained before the COVID-19 pandemic (2011-2018). The CDR3 spans 13 residues. Germline V gives CDR1 ENHRY, CDR2 SYGVKD. V dropped 2 bases and J dropped 4 bases, with 7 bases sitting between them. On this clone: Its antigen is currently unknown.

General observations from the study: In roughly 61% of donors, memory CD4+ clonotypes crossrecognized SARS-CoV-2 and at least one common cold coronavirus spike. According to naive versus memory sequencing, detected responses are memory recall, not newly primed.

Naive and memory CD4+ T cell DNA was deep-sequenced without culture. Sequencing used immunoSEQ multiplex PCR; TCRdb keeps in-frame clones, though not all of them. Of approximately 70,000 clones in the sample, approximately 93% were seen once. The genes are TRBV10-3 and TRBJ2-3, with D hard to call. The sample comprised naive CD4+ T cells from PBMCs. Noted subset: naive CD4+ T cells isolated by negative enrichment. This sequence was found in a human donor in good health. The CDR3 protein is CAISEGESDTQYF. The CDR3 coding sequence is TGTGCCATCAGTGAGGGGGAATCAGATACGCAGTATTTT.